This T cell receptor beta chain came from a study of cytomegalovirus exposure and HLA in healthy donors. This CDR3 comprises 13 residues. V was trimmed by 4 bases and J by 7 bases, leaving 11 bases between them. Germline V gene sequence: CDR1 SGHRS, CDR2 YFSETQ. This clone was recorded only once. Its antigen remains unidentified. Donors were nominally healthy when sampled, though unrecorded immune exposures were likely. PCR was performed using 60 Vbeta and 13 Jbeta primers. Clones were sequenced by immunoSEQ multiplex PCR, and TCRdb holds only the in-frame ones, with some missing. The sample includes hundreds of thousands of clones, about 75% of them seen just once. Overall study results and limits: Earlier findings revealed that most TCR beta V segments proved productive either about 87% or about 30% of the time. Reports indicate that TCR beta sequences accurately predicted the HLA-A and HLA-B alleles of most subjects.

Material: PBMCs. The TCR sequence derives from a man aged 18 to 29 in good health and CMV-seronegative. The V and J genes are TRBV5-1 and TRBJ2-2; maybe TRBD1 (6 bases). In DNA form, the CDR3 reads TGCGCCAGCAGCCTACAGGGAAACGGGGAGCTGTTTTTT. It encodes CASSLQGNGELFF.